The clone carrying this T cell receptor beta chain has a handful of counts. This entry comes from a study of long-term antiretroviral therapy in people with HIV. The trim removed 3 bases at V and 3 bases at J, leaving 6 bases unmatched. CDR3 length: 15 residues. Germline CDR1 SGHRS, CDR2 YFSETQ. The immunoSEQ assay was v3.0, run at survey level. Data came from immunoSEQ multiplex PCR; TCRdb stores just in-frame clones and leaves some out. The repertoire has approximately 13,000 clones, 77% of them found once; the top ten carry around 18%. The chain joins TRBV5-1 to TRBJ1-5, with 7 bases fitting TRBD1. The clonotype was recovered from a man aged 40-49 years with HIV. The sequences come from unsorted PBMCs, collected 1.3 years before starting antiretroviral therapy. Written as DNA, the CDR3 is TGCGCCAGCAGCTCCGGACAGGAGGACAATCAGCCCCAGCATTTT. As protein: CASSSGQEDNQPQHF.